This T cell receptor (beta chain) stems from a study of blood T cell repertoires in COVID-19. Study-wide background: Whether acute or convalescent, the COVID-19 samples came from the United States, Italy and Spain. From T cells, B-cell-depleted T cells, or PBMCs came the material, which was cDNA or gDNA.

Seattle cases were enrolled at active infection and followed longitudinally. Source study methods: Amplification of reference gene primers provided the estimated nucleated cell counts. The method was immunoSEQ multiplex PCR; TCRdb's version includes in-frame clones alone and lacks a portion of them. That table furnishes V, J and clone size, whereas the DNA furnished D and trimming. The sample contains more than 300,000 clones, almost 90% of which appear only once. This CDR3 has 19 amino acids. The trim removed 0 bases at V and 2 bases at J, leaving 11 bases unmatched. Germline V CDR1 and CDR2: SGHVS, FNYEAQ.

The TCR originated in a woman aged 40 to 50 with COVID-19, enrolled during active disease. Specimen: peripheral blood. J is TRBJ2-3 and V is TRBV7-6; TRBD2 matches 10 bases. CDR3 sequence (DNA): TGTGCCAGCAGCTTAGCCCCGACTGTAGCGGGAGGCTCCACAGATACGCAGTATTTT. It translates to CASSLAPTVAGGSTDTQYF.